The sample holds many counts of the clone carrying this T cell receptor (beta chain). Its antigen is not known. A second PCR, run for roughly 7 to 11 cycles, used a sample-barcoded 5' primer plus a J-beta primer mix. MiXCR was run by TCRdb on the 5' RACE reads, yielding one entry per CDR3 protein. This table holds some 1,500,000 distinct CDR3 sequences, 35% to 45% found once. It was 8 to 10 milliliters of peripheral blood that were drawn from each donor. This record belongs to a study of blood T cells in healthy people across ages. Study outcomes and limitations: Nothing was known about donor CMV status, and this possibly confounded expanded clonotype changes. Long-lived donors had more naive CD4+ cells and higher diversity than aged donors.

The sequencing sample was made of blood. This sequence was found in a woman between 18 and 29 years old in good health.

CDR3 region: CASSVEGGTYNEQFF. CDR3 coding DNA: TGTGCCAGCAGCGTAGAGGGGGGAACCTACAATGAGCAGTTCTTC. The V gene is TRBV9, the J gene TRBJ2-1; D could derive from TRBD1 or TRBD2 (6 bases each). This CDR3 is built from 15 residues. Trimming took off 0 bases at V and 2 bases at J, with 9 bases between the two ends. CDR1 and CDR2 from the germline V gene are SGDLS and YYNGEE.